These 27 T cell receptor beta chains came from one sample sequenced in a study of glioma-infiltrating T cells. Amplification of TCR alpha and beta CDR3 regions from RNA used iRepertoire nested multiplex PCR. TCRdb recomputed calls from the multiplex PCR reads with MiXCR, one row per CDR3 protein. The sample lists under 200,000 distinct CDR3 sequences, around 40% seen once, with roughly 5.2% in the top ten. Sequencing was done on a sample of glioma tissue, nonneoplastic brain tissue, or PBMCs (not recorded which). Receptor source: a human donor with low-grade glioma or glioblastoma, undergoing nonglioma brain surgery, or in good health (not recorded which).

There are a few counts of this clonotype. The V call is TRBV3-1, the J call TRBJ2-7; 8 bases map to TRBD2. In germline, CDR1 is LGHDT, CDR2 YNNKEL (reference sequence). This CDR3 is built from 15 residues. J lost 2 bases, V lost 1 base, and 4 bases had no gene match. CDR3 in DNA: TGTGCCAGCAGCCAAGGAGGTAGCGGGACCTACGAGCAGTACTTC. Encoded protein: CASSQGGSGTYEQYF.

The genes are TRBV19 and TRBJ2-7; 8 nucleotides align to TRBD2. The germline CDR1 and CDR2 sequences are LNHDA and SQIVND (reference sequence). V lost 2 bases, J lost 3 bases, and 0 bases stayed unmatched. CDR3 length equals 13 residues. The CDR3 coding sequence is TGTGCCAGTAGTATACTAGCGGGCTACGAGCAGTACTTC. Translating it yields CASSILAGYEQYF.

This clonotype came up a few times. This chain connects TRBV3-1 to TRBJ2-5; 7 bases map to TRBD2. The CDR3 length is 15 residues. Per the germline V gene, CDR1 is LGHDT and CDR2 is YNNKEL (reference sequence). V shed 0 bases, J shed 4 bases, and the junction held 5 bases outside the gene matches. The CDR3 coding sequence is TGTGCCAGCAGCCAAGAACCTAGCGGCCTAGAGACCCAGTACTTC. Translating it yields CASSQEPSGLETQYF.

In the case of this clonotype: An end of the junction does not agree with germline; a read error may underlie this. This rearrangement joins TRBV2 to TRBJ1-2, with TRBD1 matching over 9 bases. The CDR3 extends over 18 amino acids. The germline V gene encodes CDR1 SNHLY and CDR2 FYNNEI. CDR3 in amino acids: CASSEAQDYYRGLYSYTF. The CDR3 DNA follows: TGTGCCAGCAGTGAAGCGCAAGACTACTACAGGGGGCTCTATAGCTACACCTTC. Drawing the rest from reference TRBV2 and TRBJ1-2, the complete variable domain is EPEVTQTPSHQVTQMGQEVILRCVPISNHLYFYWYRQILGQKVEFLVSFYNNEISEKSEIFDDQFSVERPDGSNFTLKIRSTKLEDSAMYFCASSEAQDYYRGLYSYTFGSGTRLTVV.

This chain links TRBV7-6 with TRBJ2-3; D gene ambiguous. Germline values: CDR1 SGHVS, CDR2 FNYEAQ. This CDR3 region has 14 residues. V lost 0 bases and J lost 0, with 4 bases in between. The CDR3 loop is CASSLAPSTDTQYF. The CDR3 region has the DNA TGTGCCAGCAGCTTAGCTCCTAGCACAGATACGCAGTATTTT.

Comment on this clonotype: Its ends do not fully match the called genes, so a read error is possible. This chain joins TRBV19 and TRBJ1-1; TRBD1 matches at 8 bases. The CDR3 is 16 residues long. CDR1 is LNHDA and CDR2 is SQIVND in the germline V gene (reference sequence). Here the CDR3 DNA reads TGTTCCAGTATCACTGCAGGGGGCAGGGTTGACACTGAAGCTTTCTTT. Protein product: CSSITAGGRVDTEAFF.

The chain joins TRBV7-8 to TRBJ2-5; the D call may be TRBD1 or TRBD2 (5 bases each). From germline, CDR1 is SGHVS and CDR2 FQNEAQ. The germline V and J ends were trimmed by 1 base and 8 bases, with 14 bases remaining between them. CDR3 length: 14 residues. CDR3 DNA: TGTGCCAGCAGCTTAGGTGGGACGATAGATACCCAGTACTTC. It codes for CASSLGGTIDTQYF.

This clonotype has ten or more counts. J is TRBJ2-3 and V is TRBV27, with a tentative D call TRBD2 (6 bases). Germline V gene sequence: CDR1 MNHEY, CDR2 SMNVEV (reference sequence). V was shortened by 6 bases and J by 6 bases, with 13 bases between the two germline ends. The CDR3 has 13 amino acids. CDR3 sequence: CASRRWGRDTQYF. The CDR3 DNA follows: TGTGCCAGCAGGCGGTGGGGGAGGGATACGCAGTATTTT.

Worth noting for this clonotype: This may be a read error: a much more frequent sequence differs by one nucleotide. This chain connects TRBV27 to TRBJ2-1; D not certain. The J call is doubtful: the DNA matches TRBJ2-7 better. The CDR3 sequence is 13 residues long. Germline assignment: CDR1 MNHEY and CDR2 SMNVEV (reference sequence). CDR3 in amino acids: CDSSLAASYEQYF. As DNA, the CDR3 is TGTGACAGCAGTTTAGCCGCCAGCTACGAGCAGTACTTC.

This clonotype was seen at least ten times. V usage is TRBV7-2 and J usage is TRBJ2-3; D unresolved. Germline CDR1 and CDR2: SGHTA and FQGNSA. This CDR3 has 14 residues. V was clipped by 6 bases and J by 3 bases, with 13 bases between them. Written as DNA, the CDR3 is TGTGCCAGCAGGTTGGACCCGTCTACAGATACGCAGTATTTT. Its protein product is CASRLDPSTDTQYF.

The chain is built from TRBV28 and TRBJ2-3, with 8 positions matching TRBD2. V lost 5 bases and J lost 2; bases outside the gene matches: 6. The CDR3 has 15 residues. Per the germline V gene, CDR1 is MDHEN and CDR2 is SYDVKM. In nucleotides, the CDR3 is TGTGCCAGCAGTGAAAGGACTAGCTCCACAGATACGCAGTATTTT. Its protein product is CASSERTSSTDTQYF.

As regards this clonotype: Mismatch with germline at one junction end may stem from a read error. The V and J genes are TRBV11-3 and TRBJ2-2; possibly TRBD2 for D (5 bases). CDR3 length equals 14 residues. Germline V gives CDR1 SGHNT, CDR2 YENEEA. CDR3 DNA sequence: TGTGCCAGCAGCTTAGGTCGGGGAACCGGCGAGCTGTTTTTT. This gives the protein CASSLGRGTGELFF. Together with reference TRBV11-3 and TRBJ2-2, the CDR3 gives the full variable domain: EAGVVQSPRYKIIEKKQPVAFWCNPISGHNTLYWYLQNLGQGPELLIRYENEEAVDDSQLPKDRFSAERLKGVDSTLKIQPAELGDSAVYLCASSLGRGTGELFFGEGSRLTVL.

This clonotype was seen ten or more times. The chain links TRBV6-6 to TRBJ2-1, with D possibly called TRBD1 or TRBD2 (7 bases each). The V gene lost 2 bases and the J gene lost 7 bases, with 15 bases spanning the gap. This CDR3 is built from 15 residues. Germline V lookup: CDR1 MNHNY, CDR2 SVGAGI (reference sequence). CDR3 sequence (DNA): TGTGCCAGCAGTTACCCAGGGGGGGCACGGAATGAGCAGTTCTTC. This sequence encodes CASSYPGGARNEQFF.

The gene calls are TRBV11-2 and TRBJ2-1, with 12 bases matching TRBD2. CDR1 and CDR2 (germline): SGHAT, FQNNGV. This CDR3 region has 15 residues. The V gene end was trimmed by 5 bases and the J gene end by 8 bases; junction bases not matched to a gene: 7. In DNA form, the CDR3 reads TGTGCCAGCAGCACCCTAGCGGGAGGGTTCGATGAGCAGTTCTTC. The encoded protein is CASSTLAGGFDEQFF.

This clonotype was detected once. This chain joins TRBV5-1 and TRBJ2-1; perhaps TRBD2 as D (5 bases). Trimming left V 1 base short and J 9 bases short, with 17 bases between. Germline CDR1 is SGHRS and CDR2 is YFSETQ. The CDR3 length is 15 residues. CDR3 protein: CASSLIASGASEQFF. The CDR3 nucleotides are TGCGCCAGCAGCTTGATTGCGAGCGGAGCAAGTGAGCAGTTCTTC.

The genes are TRBV7-2 and TRBJ2-7; the match to TRBD1 covers 8 bases. Germline V gene data show CDR1 as SGHTA and CDR2 as FQGNSA. With V trimmed by 0 bases and J by 5 bases, 3 bases remained unmatched. CDR3 length equals 14 residues. The CDR3 DNA reads TGTGCCAGCAGCTTAGCTGCAGGGGGCCACGAGCAGTACTTC. Protein: CASSLAAGGHEQYF.

As concerns this clonotype: A read error is likely, as this CDR3 ends without the conserved phenylalanine or tryptophan. J is TRBJ2-3 and V is TRBV5-5, with TRBD2 as a possible D gene (6 bases). The CDR3 sequence is 15 residues long. Germline-derived CDR1 and CDR2 are SGHKS and YYEKEE (reference sequence). Trimming took 2 bases from V and 5 from J, leaving 15 bases between them. As DNA, the CDR3 is TGTGCCAGCAGCTTAAGGACTACCCCGGGAGATACGCAGTATTCT. Translation gives CASSLRTTPGDTQYS.

With respect to this clonotype: One junction end disagrees with the germline gene, perhaps due to a read error. This chain joins TRBV28 and TRBJ1-1; no definite D call. CDR1 and CDR2 from the germline V gene are MDHEN and SYDVKM. The CDR3 contains 15 residues. In DNA form, the CDR3 reads TGTTCCAGCATTTTATATAGGATTATGAACACTGAAGCTTTCTTT. Protein sequence: CSSILYRIMNTEAFF.

J is TRBJ2-7 and V is TRBV20-1, with TRBD1 matching over 7 bases. Trimming removed 6 bases from V and 0 bases from J; junction bases left unmatched: 8. In germline, CDR1 is DFQATT, CDR2 SNEGSKA (reference sequence). The CDR3 has 14 residues. Here the CDR3 reads CSAKPGQSSYEQYF. CDR3 sequence (DNA): TGCAGTGCCAAGCCGGGACAGAGCTCCTACGAGCAGTACTTC.

This clonotype was seen ten or more times. This rearrangement joins TRBV28 to TRBJ2-2, with TRBD2 identical over 9 bases. J was trimmed by 1 base and V by 1 base; bases with no gene match: 1. This CDR3 region has 16 residues. From germline, CDR1 is MDHEN and CDR2 SYDVKM. CDR3 region: CASSLLTSGNTGELFF. For the CDR3, the DNA is TGTGCCAGCAGTTTATTGACTAGCGGGAACACCGGGGAGCTGTTTTTT.

With regard to this clonotype: The germline gene is not matched at one end of the junction; a read error may be the cause. The genes are TRBV3-1 and TRBJ2-3; 10 nucleotides align to TRBD2. CDR1 is LGHDT and CDR2 is YNNKEL in the germline V gene (reference sequence). The length of the CDR3 is 19 residues. CDR3 loop: CASGQGSFGTSARTDTQYF. The CDR3 nucleotides read TGTGCCAGCGGCCAAGGCTCTTTCGGGACTAGCGCTCGCACAGATACGCAGTATTTT.

J is TRBJ2-1 and V is TRBV5-1, with D possibly being TRBD1 (6 bases). The length of the CDR3 is 14 residues. Germline V gives CDR1 SGHRS, CDR2 YFSETQ. Trimming shortened V by 0 bases and J by 8 bases, and 12 bases separated the two germline ends. Here the CDR3 reads CASSLVYRDDEQFF. The CDR3 DNA reads TGCGCCAGCAGCTTGGTTTACAGGGACGATGAGCAGTTCTTC.

Regarding this clonotype: Its ends do not fully match the called genes, so a read error is possible. The chain uses TRBV28 and TRBJ2-5, with 8 bases matching TRBD2. Looked up from germline, CDR1 is MDHEN and CDR2 is SYDVKM. CDR3 size: 14 residues. CDR3 in DNA: TGTGCCAGCAAACTCGGGAGGGTAAAAGAGACCAAGTACTTC. The encoded protein is CASKLGRVKETKYF.

Turning to this clonotype: A clone one base away is much larger, so this may be a read error. The conserved closing phenylalanine or tryptophan is absent in this CDR3, likely reflecting a read error. The DNA is left out, because the CDR3 cannot be placed on it with certainty; the CDR3 is given as TCRdb lists it. The rearrangement joins TRBV2 to TRBJ2-1; TRBD1 is the table's D call and was not checked against the DNA. The germline gives CDR1 SNHLY, CDR2 FYNNEI. The CDR3 is 12 residues long, ends included. CDR3 amino acids: CASSPNRVTIFV.

About this clonotype: A much larger clone sits a single nucleotide away, making a read error possible. This rearrangement joins TRBV18 to TRBJ1-1; TRBD1 matches 7 bases. The V segment lost 3 bases and the J segment 7 bases; nucleotides outside the gene matches: 5. Germline lookup yields CDR1 KGHSH and CDR2 LQKENI. This CDR3 has 13 residues. The DNA for the CDR3 is TGTGCCAGCTCACCCCGGGACAGTGGTGAAGCTTTCTTT. Its protein product is CASSPRDSGEAFF.

The V gene is TRBV19, the J gene TRBJ1-1; D unclear. Trimming left V 7 bases short and J 4 bases short, with 22 bases between. Germline V gene sequence: CDR1 LNHDA, CDR2 SQIVND (reference sequence). The CDR3 contains 16 residues. In DNA, the CDR3 is TGTGCCAGTACCACGCCCCCCGGACGCGTTCCCACTGAAGCTTTCTTT. Translated, it gives CASTTPPGRVPTEAFF.

The rearrangement joins TRBV7-9 to TRBJ2-7, with 12 positions matching TRBD1. Trimming removed 4 bases from V and 2 bases from J; junction bases left unmatched: 3. The CDR3 is made up of 15 amino acids. Germline V gene lookup returns CDR1 SEHNR and CDR2 FQNEAQ (reference sequence). The CDR3 bases are TGTGCCAGCAGCTCGGGACAGGGGGCGGCCTACGAGCAGTACTTC. Translating it yields CASSSGQGAAYEQYF.